Below, 28 T cell receptor beta chains from the same sample are listed, as sequenced in a study of T cells in Graves' hyperthyroidism and ophthalmopathy. Amplification yielded TCR beta CDR3 regions, with RNA transcripts as the source. Using the HTBI primer set, a first-round RT-PCR was run on the TCR CDR3. Via MiXCR, TCRdb re-called the multiplex PCR reads, giving one row per CDR3 protein. The repertoire has roughly 640,000 distinct CDR3 sequences, 16% of them found once; the top ten carry approximately 3.5%. Sequenced: blood. These receptors were collected from a woman in her forties with Graves' ophthalmopathy.

This clonotype was seen repeatedly, ten times or more. The chain couples TRBV2 to TRBJ2-7; 12 nucleotides agree with TRBD2. Per germline, CDR1 SNHLY and CDR2 FYNNEI. V lost 11 bases to trimming and J lost 6 bases; unmatched junction nucleotides: 11. The CDR3 sequence is 14 residues long. The CDR3: CAVLLLAGGSEQYF. For the CDR3, the DNA is TGTGCCGTTCTTTTACTAGCGGGAGGCTCCGAGCAGTACTTC.

This clonotype was seen more than once but under ten times. This chain connects TRBV12-3 or TRBV12-4 to TRBJ1-5; no clear D. The CDR3 loop spans 14 amino acids. V lost 1 base and J lost 5, with 9 bases in between. The CDR3 sequence: CASSLGVWDQPQHF. The CDR3 DNA sequence: TGTGCCAGCAGTTTAGGGGTATGGGATCAGCCCCAGCATTTT.

This chain links TRBV7-9 with TRBJ1-3; D gene ambiguous. The CDR3 is 15 residues long. The germline V gene encodes CDR1 SEHNR and CDR2 FQNEAQ (reference sequence). Trimming shortened V by 6 bases and J by 4 bases, and 16 bases separated the two germline ends. The CDR3 bases are TGTGCCAGCAGTCTGTCGTGGGGAGGCGGAAACACCATATATTTT. Protein: CASSLSWGGGNTIYF. The full variable domain, in which reference TRBV7-9 and TRBJ1-3 provide the parts outside the CDR3, is DTGVSQNPRHKITKRGQNVTFRCDPISEHNRLYWYRQTLGQGPEFLTYFQNEAQLEKSRLLSDRFSAERPKGSFSTLEIQRTEQGDSAMYLCASSLSWGGGNTIYFGEGSWLTVV.

This clonotype was counted ten times or more. One end of the junction fails to match germline, which may point to a read error. J is TRBJ2-7 and V is TRBV5-6; 8 bases map to TRBD1. Germline loops: CDR1 SGHDT, CDR2 YYEEEE. This CDR3 is 15 amino acids long. CDR3 nucleotide sequence: TGTGCCAGCAGGTTGGGACAGGCGGTCTCCTACGAGCAGTACTTC. It encodes CASRLGQAVSYEQYF.

Turning to this clonotype: A much larger clone is a single base away; this may be a read error. This chain links TRBV12-3 or TRBV12-4 with TRBJ2-7; 7 nucleotides line up with TRBD1. The V segment lost 5 bases and the J segment 2 bases; nucleotides outside the gene matches: 6. The CDR3 is 14 amino acids. CDR3 amino acids: CASSDGDRTYEQYF. The CDR3 region has the DNA TGTGCCAGCAGTGACGGGGACAGAACCTACGAGCAGTACTTC.

This clonotype has a count of ten or more. The chain is built from TRBV2 and TRBJ1-6; D not resolved. The ends were cut back, 7 bases at V and 7 bases at J, with 11 bases in the middle. There are 13 residues in the CDR3. Germline V lookup: CDR1 SNHLY, CDR2 FYNNEI. CDR3 coding DNA: TGTGCCAGCATCCCGGCCCAAAATTCACCCCTCCACTTT. Residues: CASIPAQNSPLHF. The full variable domain, completed using reference TRBV2 and TRBJ1-6, is EPEVTQTPSHQVTQMGQEVILRCVPISNHLYFYWYRQILGQKVEFLVSFYNNEISEKSEIFDDQFSVERPDGSNFTLKIRSTKLEDSAMYFCASIPAQNSPLHFGNGTRLTVT.

The rearrangement uses TRBV10-2 and TRBJ2-1; TRBD2 might be the D (5 bases). The CDR3 runs 14 residues. From germline, CDR1 is WSHSY and CDR2 SAAADI. Trimming shortened V by 4 bases and J by 3 bases, and 10 bases separated the two germline ends. CDR3 amino acids: CASSGLGSYNEQFF. DNA of the CDR3: TGCGCCAGCAGTGGATTGGGGAGCTACAATGAGCAGTTCTTC.

This chain joins TRBV19 and TRBJ1-5; tentative D call: TRBD1 (5 bases). Germline lookup yields CDR1 LNHDA and CDR2 SQIVND (reference sequence). Trimming stripped 3 bases from V and 0 bases from J, with 9 bases between. The CDR3 spans 15 residues. CDR3 DNA sequence: TGTGCCAGTAGTATGGGGCTCTATAGCAATCAGCCCCAGCATTTT. This translates into CASSMGLYSNQPQHF.

In the case of this clonotype: A much larger clone sits a single nucleotide away, making a read error possible. The chain uses TRBV6-2 or TRBV6-3 and TRBJ2-1; D is perhaps TRBD1 or TRBD2 (5 bases each). CDR1 is MNHEY and CDR2 is SVGEGT in the germline V gene. The CDR3 runs to 15 residues. With 7 bases removed from V and 5 bases from J, the gap between germline ends came to 18 bases. DNA for the CDR3: TGTGCCAGCACCCCCTATAGCGAGGGGAACAATGAGCAGTTCTTC. It translates to CASTPYSEGNNEQFF.

This clonotype was seen ten or more times. V and J are TRBV10-2 and TRBJ1-1; 7 nucleotides match TRBD1. Germline V lookup: CDR1 WSHSY, CDR2 SAAADI. Germline trimming cut 3 bases from V and 4 bases from J; bases unmatched to any gene: 8. The CDR3 has 15 residues. CDR3 sequence reads: CASSERQGKLTEAFF. DNA for the CDR3: TGCGCCAGCAGTGAACGACAGGGTAAACTCACTGAAGCTTTCTTT.

This clonotype was counted between two and nine times. The chain has TRBV7-2 and TRBJ2-3, with D unresolved. CDR3 length: 15 amino acids. The V gene lost 1 base and the J gene lost 4 bases, with 12 bases spanning the gap. In germline, CDR1 is SGHTA, CDR2 FQGNSA. This CDR3 reads CASSLGIPGADTQYF. The DNA for the CDR3 is TGTGCCAGCAGCTTAGGTATCCCGGGCGCAGATACGCAGTATTTT.

The chain combines TRBV7-3 with TRBJ2-1, with D possibly matching TRBD2 (6 bases). CDR3 size: 15 residues. The ends were cut back, 2 bases at V and 6 bases at J, with 14 bases in the middle. The germline CDR1 and CDR2 sequences are SGHTA and FQGTGA. The DNA of the CDR3 is TGTGCCAGCAGCTTAGGTGGGGGGACGGGCAATGAGCAGTTCTTC. It codes for CASSLGGGTGNEQFF.

This clonotype occurred many times. The CDR3 loop is CASSIPGLAGSYEQYF. The DNA for the CDR3 is TGTGCCAGCAGTATACCGGGACTAGCGGGGTCCTACGAGCAGTACTTC. The genes are TRBV28 and TRBJ2-7, with 13 bases that match TRBD2. J gave up 1 base and V 5 bases, and 5 bases lay outside the gene matches. This CDR3 is 16 amino acids long. Per germline, CDR1 MDHEN and CDR2 SYDVKM. The full variable domain, in which reference TRBV28 and TRBJ2-7 provide the parts outside the CDR3, is DVKVTQSSRYLVKRTGEKVFLECVQDMDHENMFWYRQDPGLGLRLIYFSYDVKMKEKGDIPEGYSVSREKKERFSLILESASTNQTSMYLCASSIPGLAGSYEQYFGPGTRLTVT.

V gene TRBV18 combines with J gene TRBJ1-4, with D tentatively TRBD1 (6 bases). V lost 3 bases and J lost 4, with 15 bases in between. Germline CDR1 KGHSH, CDR2 LQKENI. This CDR3 has 16 amino acids. CDR3 sequence: CASSPYRTEHNEKLFF. The CDR3, as DNA: TGTGCCAGCTCACCGTATCGGACAGAGCATAATGAAAAACTGTTTTTT.

This clonotype has a count of ten or more. The gene calls are TRBV20-1 and TRBJ2-3, with 7 bases aligning to TRBD2. Germline V gene lookup returns CDR1 DFQATT and CDR2 SNEGSKA (reference sequence). The J segment lost 2 bases and the V segment lost 3 bases, leaving 11 bases of the junction unmatched. The CDR3 covers 16 residues. In nucleotides, the CDR3 is TGCAGTGCTAGGAAGACCCTCCTAGCGGTCACAGATACGCAGTATTTT. Amino acids: CSARKTLLAVTDTQYF.

This clonotype has a count of ten or more. The genes are TRBV11-2 and TRBJ2-5; D gene ambiguous. The CDR3 covers 13 residues. V shed 3 bases and J shed 4 bases, with 9 bases lying between them. Germline-derived CDR1 and CDR2 are SGHAT and FQNNGV. The CDR3 is CASSFSPVETQYF. The CDR3 DNA reads as TGTGCCAGCAGCTTTTCCCCAGTAGAGACCCAGTACTTC. The full variable domain, in which reference TRBV11-2 and TRBJ2-5 provide the parts outside the CDR3, is EAGVAQSPRYKIIEKRQSVAFWCNPISGHATLYWYQQILGQGPKLLIQFQNNGVVDDSQLPKDRFSAERLKGVDSTLKIQPAKLEDSAVYLCASSFSPVETQYFGPGTRLLVL.

The CDR3 loop reads CASSLGDGSYGYTF. As DNA, the CDR3 is TGCGCCAGCAGCTTGGGTGACGGTAGCTATGGCTACACCTTC. The V call is TRBV5-1, the J call TRBJ1-2; D remains ambiguous. The CDR3 is made up of 14 amino acids. Trimming took off 0 bases at V and 4 bases at J, with 10 bases between the two ends. Germline assignment: CDR1 SGHRS and CDR2 YFSETQ. Supplemented by reference TRBV5-1 and TRBJ1-2, the full variable domain reads KAGVTQTPRYLIKTRGQQVTLSCSPISGHRSVSWYQQTPGQGLQFLFEYFSETQRNKGNFPGRFSGRQFSNSRSEMNVSTLELGDSALYLCASSLGDGSYGYTFGSGTRLTVV.

As regards this clonotype: This clone may be a read error of a much larger clone one base away. The chain couples TRBV29-1 to TRBJ2-7, with no clear D. There are 12 residues in the CDR3. The germline V and J ends were trimmed by 4 bases and 2 bases, with 9 bases remaining between them. From germline, CDR1 is SQVTM and CDR2 ANQGSEA. In nucleotides, the CDR3 is TGCAGCGTTGGAGAACCCGCCTACGAGCAGTACTTC. This translates into CSVGEPAYEQYF.

Ten or more counts support this clonotype. The rearrangement links TRBV20-1 to TRBJ2-5; no reliable D call. This CDR3 is 14 amino acids long. Germline loops: CDR1 DFQATT, CDR2 SNEGSKA (reference sequence). The V end lost 0 bases, the J end lost 1 base, and 9 bases lay between the germline ends. CDR3 amino acids: CSARDPRAQETQYF. The CDR3 coding sequence is TGCAGTGCTAGAGATCCCCGGGCCCAAGAGACCCAGTACTTC.

This clonotype showed up many times. J is TRBJ2-3 and V is TRBV6-1; weak D call: TRBD1 (6 bases). The germline CDR1 and CDR2 sequences are MNHNS and SASEGT. V was shortened by 4 bases and J by 0 bases, with 11 bases between the two germline ends. This CDR3 spans 15 amino acids. In nucleotides, the CDR3 is TGTGCCAGCAGTGGAGGACAGACTAGCACAGATACGCAGTATTTT. Protein product: CASSGGQTSTDTQYF.

Many counts were recorded for this clonotype. This sequence joins TRBV5-1 and TRBJ2-7; TRBD2 aligns across 8 bases. This CDR3 region has 13 residues. Germline trimming cut 5 bases from V and 6 bases from J; bases unmatched to any gene: 7. Looked up from germline, CDR1 is SGHRS and CDR2 is YFSETQ. The CDR3 DNA follows: TGCGCCAGCAGTAGCGGGACGCTTCTCGAGCAGTACTTC. Protein product: CASSSGTLLEQYF. Full variable domain (rest looked up from reference TRBV5-1 and TRBJ2-7): KAGVTQTPRYLIKTRGQQVTLSCSPISGHRSVSWYQQTPGQGLQFLFEYFSETQRNKGNFPGRFSGRQFSNSRSEMNVSTLELGDSALYLCASSSGTLLEQYFGPGTRLTVT.

CDR3 in amino acids: CASSSQFLAGGPYNEQFF. In nucleotides, the CDR3 is TGTGCCAGCAGTTCCCAGTTCCTAGCGGGAGGGCCCTACAATGAGCAGTTCTTC. The chain is built from TRBV28 and TRBJ2-1, with 12 bases lining up with TRBD2. This CDR3 contains 18 residues. V was pared by 4 bases and J by 2 bases, with 9 bases of the junction left unmatched. Looked up from germline, CDR1 is MDHEN and CDR2 is SYDVKM.

This clonotype appeared once. The chain couples TRBV5-4 to TRBJ2-3; 8 positions agree with TRBD1. The CDR3 totals 15 residues. Trimming at V came to 7 bases and at J to 13 bases, leaving 20 bases not matched to a gene. Germline values: CDR1 SGHNT, CDR2 YYREEE (reference sequence). CDR3 sequence reads: CASQPQTGAGDVKYF. The DNA of the CDR3 is TGTGCCAGCCAGCCCCAGACAGGGGCGGGCGATGTCAAGTATTTT.

This clonotype showed up just a few times. The chain uses TRBV9 and TRBJ2-3; D gene unclear. This CDR3 is built from 14 residues. The germline V gene has CDR1 SGDLS and CDR2 YYNGEE. The V end was cut by 4 bases, the J end by 5 bases, with 14 bases between. CDR3 nucleotides: TGTGCCAGCAGCCCCCGGGTGTCCGGAGATACGCAGTATTTT. Translated, it gives CASSPRVSGDTQYF.

V and J are TRBV30 and TRBJ1-6; 8 bases match TRBD1. V lost 0 bases, J lost 9 bases, and 7 bases stayed unmatched. Looked up from germline, CDR1 is GTSNPN and CDR2 is SVGIG (reference sequence). This CDR3 comprises 15 residues. The CDR3: CAWSVYGQGSSPLHF. CDR3 nucleotides: TGTGCCTGGAGTGTATACGGACAGGGATCTTCACCCCTCCACTTT.

The rearrangement links TRBV9 to TRBJ2-7; 8 bases match TRBD2. The germline V gene has CDR1 SGDLS and CDR2 YYNGEE. The CDR3 sequence is 14 residues long. V lost 2 bases, J lost 5 bases, and 6 bases stayed unmatched. The CDR3 here is CASSVREGRDEQYF. DNA for the CDR3: TGTGCCAGCAGCGTCCGGGAGGGGAGGGACGAGCAGTACTTC.

The chain combines TRBV19 with TRBJ2-2, with D perhaps TRBD2 (6 bases). Germline V gives CDR1 LNHDA, CDR2 SQIVND (reference sequence). V was trimmed by 5 bases and J by 6 bases, leaving 13 bases between them. CDR3 length equals 14 residues. The CDR3 sequence: CASSQRRVAGELFF. In DNA, the CDR3 is TGTGCCAGTAGTCAGAGGAGGGTGGCCGGGGAGCTGTTTTTT.

This chain uses TRBV6-1 with TRBJ1-6; D not resolved. Germline V gene sequence: CDR1 MNHNS, CDR2 SASEGT. This CDR3 spans 16 amino acids. V lost 7 bases and J 8 bases, leaving 21 bases between the germline ends. The CDR3 region is CASMKGYRVSHSPLHF. In DNA form, the CDR3 reads TGTGCCAGCATGAAAGGATACCGGGTTTCTCATTCACCCCTCCACTTT.